A selection of T cell receptor beta chains follows, all from one sample in a study of Graves' ophthalmopathy and Graves' hyperthyroidism. One entry per CDR3 protein results from TCRdb running MiXCR on the multiplex PCR reads. The data show some 520,000 distinct CDR3 sequences, 13% to 15% seen once. Sequenced material: blood. Every receptor here comes from a woman in her twenties or thirties with Graves' ophthalmopathy. Both conserved end residues are part of each CDR3. D genes are given only for firm matches. The size entry is marked missing in some rows and otherwise reads once, few, many or a size class.

abundance,j_gene,v_gene,d_gene,CDR3nt,CDR3aa
many,TRBJ1-1,TRBV15,TRBD1,TGTGCCACCAGCAGAGCGACAGGGGCGGAAACTGAAGCTTTCTTT,CATSRATGAETEAFF
many,TRBJ2-5,TRBV12-3/TRBV12-4,.,TGTGCCAGCAGTTTTGGCGGGGTAGAGACCCAGTACTTC,CASSFGGVETQYF
.,TRBJ2-7,TRBV27,TRBD2,TGTGCCAGCAGTTTGTCTGCGGGGGGCTCCTACGAGCAGTACTTC,CASSLSAGGSYEQYF
many,TRBJ2-5,TRBV12-3/TRBV12-4,.,TGTGCCAGCCGCCCATACCAGCGGGACCAAGAGACCCAGTACTTC,CASRPYQRDQETQYF
many,TRBJ2-7,TRBV20-1,.,TGCAGTGCTACACCCGGACGTTCCACCTACGAGCAGTACTTC,CSATPGRSTYEQYF
many,TRBJ2-7,TRBV6-1,TRBD2,TGTGCCAGCAGTGAAGGCGGGGGGATTTACGAGCAGTACTTC,CASSEGGGIYEQYF
many,TRBJ2-7,TRBV24-1,.,TGTGCCACCAGTGATGGGGCCGACTCCTACGAGCAGTACTTC,CATSDGADSYEQYF
few,TRBJ1-1,TRBV19,TRBD1,TGTGCCAGTAGGAGTGGAACCGACAGGGTGAGGATGAACACTGAAGCTTTCTTT,CASRSGTDRVRMNTEAFF
many,TRBJ2-7,TRBV29-1,.,TGCAGCGTTGAAGGCATTGCCTACGAGCAGTACTTC,CSVEGIAYEQYF
.,TRBJ2-6,TRBV6-1,.,TGTGCCAGCAGCTCCGAAGCTGCCGGGGCCAACGTCCTGACTTTC,CASSSEAAGANVLTF
many,TRBJ1-2,TRBV27,.,TGTGCCAGCAGCACCGGACGGGATCTACTAGGCTACACCTTC,CASSTGRDLLGYTF
many,TRBJ1-1,TRBV10-3,.,TGTGCCATCAGTGAGTCGATGGGGGACACTGAAGCTTTCTTT,CAISESMGDTEAFF
many,TRBJ2-2,TRBV28,.,TGTGCCAGCAGTTTATCTCCGGGGGGCCAGAAGGAGCTGTTTTTT,CASSLSPGGQKELFF
many,TRBJ2-4,TRBV28,TRBD1,TGTGCCAGCAGTAACCGACAGGGGAAATTAGCCAAAAACATTCAGTACTTC,CASSNRQGKLAKNIQYF
.,TRBJ2-2,TRBV19,.,TGTGCCAGTAGTTTTCTGACAGTATCCACCGGGGAGCTGTTTTTT,CASSFLTVSTGELFF
few,TRBJ2-2,TRBV12-3/TRBV12-4,.,TGTGCCAGCAGTTTTTCAGGGCCCGACACCGGGGAGCTGTTTTTT,CASSFSGPDTGELFF
few,TRBJ1-1,TRBV4-2,.,TGTGCCAGCAGCCAAGATCGGAGAGGGCTCGAAGCTTTCTTT,CASSQDRRGLEAFF
few,TRBJ2-5,TRBV20-1,.,TGCAGTGCTAGAGATCGCGAGGTAATGGACAGACAAGAGACCCAGTACTTC,CSARDREVMDRQETQYF
many,TRBJ2-7,TRBV6-5,.,TGTGCCAGCAGCCGCCCTAAGAACGAGCAGTACTTC,CASSRPKNEQYF
many,TRBJ1-1,TRBV19,.,TGTGCCAGTAGTATCAGCCCACAGGTAATGAACACTGAAGCTTTCTTT,CASSISPQVMNTEAFF
.,TRBJ1-5,TRBV12-3/TRBV12-4,TRBD1,TGTGCCAGCAGTCAGACAGGGACCTACAATCAGCCCCAGCATTTT,CASSQTGTYNQPQHF
.,TRBJ2-5,TRBV7-2,.,TGTGCCAGCAGCTCCTACACGTACCAAGAGACCCAGTACTTC,CASSSYTYQETQYF
many,TRBJ1-2,TRBV6-4,TRBD1,TGTGCCAGCAGTACATATGGGCGGAGGGGGCCCGACTATGGCTACACCTTC,CASSTYGRRGPDYGYTF
.,TRBJ1-6,TRBV6-1,.,TGTGCCAGCAGTGGGATTCGGAATTCACCCCTCCACTTT,CASSGIRNSPLHF
many,TRBJ1-1,TRBV27,.,TGTGCCAGCAGTGTCGGACGGACGTCCACTGAAGCTTTCTTT,CASSVGRTSTEAFF
many,TRBJ1-2,TRBV11-2,.,TGTGCCAGCAGCTTAGAGAGGACTAACTATGGCTACACCTTC,CASSLERTNYGYTF
many,TRBJ1-5,TRBV2,.,TGTGCCAGCGCCGACGCGGGCAATCAGCCCCAGCATTTT,CASADAGNQPQHF
.,TRBJ1-6,TRBV28,.,TGTGCCAGCAGTTTACGCCAGGGACGAAATTCACCCCTCCACTTT,CASSLRQGRNSPLHF
many,TRBJ2-7,TRBV24-1,.,TGTGCCACCAGTGATTTGTCCAGGGGAGGCGAGCAGTACTTC,CATSDLSRGGEQYF
.,TRBJ2-1,TRBV20-1,TRBD1,TGCAGTGCTCTCGGACAGGGGGCCAATGAGCAGTTCTTC,CSALGQGANEQFF
.,TRBJ2-5,TRBV28,TRBD1,TGTGCCAGCAGTCCTGTCAGGGGGCCCCAAGAGACCCAGTACTTC,CASSPVRGPQETQYF
many,TRBJ2-7,TRBV6-1,.,TGTGCCAGCAGTGAAGTTACGAGATACTTC,CASSEVTRYF
.,TRBJ2-7,TRBV7-8,.,TGTGCCAGCAGCTTAGGGGCGAGACAGGTCGGCTACGAGCAGTACTTC,CASSLGARQVGYEQYF
many,TRBJ2-6,TRBV24-1,.,TGTGCCACCAGTGACCCCAAGGAATCTGGGGCCAACGTCCTGACTTTC,CATSDPKESGANVLTF
many,TRBJ2-7,TRBV12-3/TRBV12-4,.,TGTGCCAGCTCGAGGGGGGGAGGCGTCTCCTACGAGCAGTACTTC,CASSRGGGVSYEQYF
many,TRBJ1-2,TRBV12-3/TRBV12-4,.,TGTGCCAGCAGTTTGCGAAGGGGGACCTCTGATGGCTACACCTTC,CASSLRRGTSDGYTF
many,TRBJ2-5,TRBV20-1,.,TGCAGTGCTAAACCGGGAGTAGGAGGGGAGACCCAGTACTTC,CSAKPGVGGETQYF
few,TRBJ1-1,TRBV27,.,TGTGCCACCCAGCCGTATCAGGGTTTAAACACTGAAGCTTTCTTT,CATQPYQGLNTEAFF
few,TRBJ2-5,TRBV6-1,.,TGTGCCAGCAGTGAAGATGGGGGGGAGACCCAGTACTTC,CASSEDGGETQYF
many,TRBJ2-5,TRBV27,.,TGTGCCAGCAGTTTATCAAGATGGGGGGCGACCCAGTACTTC,CASSLSRWGATQYF
few,TRBJ1-1,TRBV4-1,.,TGCGCCAGCAGCCAAGAGGACCCCCGGTGGGGCACTGAAGCTTTCTTT,CASSQEDPRWGTEAFF
many,TRBJ1-2,TRBV4-1,.,TGCGCCAGCAGCCAAGTTTCTCACTATGGCTACACCTTC,CASSQVSHYGYTF
many,TRBJ1-5,TRBV19,TRBD1,TGTGCCAGTAGTATGTTGGAGAGGTGGACAGGTCTGAACAATCAGCCCCAGCATTTT,CASSMLERWTGLNNQPQHF
.,TRBJ2-5,TRBV6-5,.,TGTGCCAGCAGTTACTCGAATAGGCAAGAGACCCAGTACTTC,CASSYSNRQETQYF
.,TRBJ2-5,TRBV7-7,TRBD2,TGTGCCAGCAGCGCCTCTGGGGGGGAGGAGACCCAGTACTTC,CASSASGGEETQYF
.,TRBJ1-1,TRBV6-1,.,TGTGCCAGCAGTCGCCCCGGACTTCTGAACACTGAAGCTTTCTTT,CASSRPGLLNTEAFF
few,TRBJ2-7,TRBV30,.,TGTGCCTGGAGTACAGGGCGGGACGAGCAGTACTTC,CAWSTGRDEQYF
many,TRBJ1-1,TRBV6-5,TRBD1,TGTGCCAGCAGTTACGGGACAGGGCCTGAAGCTTTCTTT,CASSYGTGPEAFF